The T cell receptor beta chain under discussion was sequenced for a study of blood T cell repertoires in COVID-19. Study at large: Spain, Italy and the United States supplied samples that represented acute and convalescent COVID-19.

Seattle-derived patients entered the study during active infection and were followed longitudinally. CDR1 is SGHNT and CDR2 is YYREEE in the germline V gene (reference sequence). The length of the CDR3 is 13 residues. Trimming cost V 3 bases and J 1 base, with 7 bases left between them. Profiled with immunoSEQ multiplex PCR; TCRdb holds only in-frame clones, not every one. The sample consists of about 97,000 clones, approximately 90% of them appearing once. The chain combines TRBV5-4 with TRBJ1-1; possible D gene TRBD1, 6 bases. The sequence was collected from a woman aged 45 to 65 with COVID-19, enrolled during active disease. The source material was peripheral blood. The CDR3 DNA is TGTGCCAGCAGCTCGACAGGGAACACTGAAGCTTTCTTT. It specifies CASSSTGNTEAFF. The complete variable domain, with remaining parts taken from reference TRBV5-4 and TRBJ1-1, reads ETGVTQSPTHLIKTRGQQVTLRCSSQSGHNTVSWYQQALGQGPQFIFQYYREEENGRGNFPPRFSGLQFPNYSSELNVNALELDDSALYLCASSSTGNTEAFFGQGTRLTVV.